The TCR beta chain described here comes from a study of blood T cell repertoires in COVID-19. V lost 1 base and J lost 1, with 8 bases in between. The germline gives CDR1 SGHRS, CDR2 YFSETQ. There are 14 residues in the CDR3. This clone has just one count. The assay was immunoSEQ multiplex PCR, and TCRdb's table has in-frame clones only and misses some. The sample records over 150,000 clones, 75% to 90% being singletons. The receptor comes from a man aged 35 to 55 who had recovered from COVID-19. The sequenced sample was PBMCs or T cells enriched from blood (not recorded which). This chain links TRBV5-1 with TRBJ1-1, with no clear D. CDR3 residues: CASSLHGENTEAFF. The CDR3 DNA reads TGCGCCAGCAGCTTGCACGGTGAGAACACTGAAGCTTTCTTT.